The next 18 T cell receptor beta chains were all read from a single sample in a study of technical replicates of blood from several donors. Measured with immunoSEQ multiplex PCR; TCRdb has only the in-frame clones, and not every one. The profile shows some 66,000 clones, around 87% of them singletons. The sample taken for sequencing was PBMCs. Receptors were obtained from a human donor in good health. Some clones in this sample may be carry-over from other donors' samples.

The gene calls are TRBV7-6 and TRBJ2-7, with 13 positions matching TRBD2. The V gene end was trimmed by 5 bases and the J gene end by 5 bases; junction bases not matched to a gene: 9. The germline V gene encodes CDR1 SGHVS and CDR2 FNYEAQ. There are 16 residues in the CDR3. Written as DNA, the CDR3 is TGTGCCAGCAGCGGAAAGACTAGCGGGGGGATCCACGAGCAGTACTTC. Translated, it gives CASSGKTSGGIHEQYF.

V and J are TRBV9 and TRBJ1-6, with a possible D match to TRBD1 (5 bases). The CDR3 has 15 residues. V was clipped by 2 bases and J by 4 bases, with 10 bases between them. The germline V gene encodes CDR1 SGDLS and CDR2 YYNGEE. The CDR3 loop is CASSVDSPYNSPLHF. The CDR3 bases are TGTGCCAGCAGCGTCGACAGCCCTTATAATTCACCCCTCCACTTT.

J is TRBJ2-3 and V is TRBV9; a weak D match, TRBD2 (6 bases). Between the trimmed V and J ends, which lost 4 bases and 6 bases, there was a span of 21 bases. The CDR3 totals 16 residues. Looked up from germline, CDR1 is SGDLS and CDR2 is YYNGEE. The DNA of the CDR3 is TGTGCCAGCAGCCCCAGTGGAGGGGCCGGTGCCGATACGCAGTATTTT. Residues: CASSPSGGAGADTQYF.

The sample holds one count of this clone. This sequence joins TRBV27 and TRBJ2-7; D possibly corresponds to TRBD2 (5 bases). Trimming pared 3 bases from V and 3 bases from J, leaving 18 bases between. There are 16 residues in the CDR3. CDR1 is MNHEY and CDR2 is SMNVEV in the germline V gene (reference sequence). CDR3: CASSFFGSGRSYEQYF. The CDR3 coding sequence is TGTGCCAGCAGTTTTTTTGGGAGTGGGCGGAGCTACGAGCAGTACTTC.

This clone was picked up a small number of times. The chain joins TRBV6-1 to TRBJ2-7, with TRBD2 identical over 10 bases. Trimming cost V 1 base and J 3 bases; bases outside gene matches: 3. This CDR3 spans 15 amino acids. Germline V gene data show CDR1 as MNHNS and CDR2 as SASEGT. The CDR3 DNA follows: TGTGCCAGCAGTGAAGGGACTAGCGGTATCTACGAGCAGTACTTC. Encoded protein: CASSEGTSGIYEQYF.

The chain links TRBV5-4 to TRBJ2-1; tentatively, D is TRBD2 (6 bases). This CDR3 region has 17 residues. Germline CDR1 reads SGHNT; CDR2 reads YYREEE (reference sequence). Deletions cut 6 bases from V and 4 bases from J, with 23 bases between. Written as DNA, the CDR3 is TGTGCCAGCACCACCGGAGGCGGGAATTTGTTGTACAATGAGCAGTTCTTC. Translated, it gives CASTTGGGNLLYNEQFF.

This clone was detected once. The chain carries TRBV5-1 and TRBJ2-1; 7 nucleotides align to TRBD1. V lost 4 bases to trimming and J lost 8 bases; unmatched junction nucleotides: 9. From germline, CDR1 is SGHRS and CDR2 YFSETQ. The CDR3 has 14 amino acids. CDR3 nucleotides: TGCGCCAGCAGCATACCGACAGGGTCGGATGAGCAGTTCTTC. This gives the protein CASSIPTGSDEQFF.

This clone showed up just once. The chain combines TRBV12-2 with TRBJ2-1; TRBD2 is taken as the D call from the table, unchecked against the DNA. TRBV12-2 is a known pseudogene. The CDR3 is made up of 18 amino acids. CDR3 protein: CASRPPPQLRERSNEQFF. CDR3 bases: TGTGCAAGTCGTCCCCCTCCTCAATTGCGGGAGAGGTCCAATGAGCAGTTCTTC.

The chain employs TRBV9 and TRBJ1-4; 11 nucleotides align to TRBD1. This CDR3 has 17 amino acids. CDR1 is SGDLS and CDR2 is YYNGEE in the germline V gene. Trimming took 4 bases from V and 6 from J; bases not matched to a gene: 11. The CDR3 loop is CASSPGTGGFKDEKLFF. For the CDR3, the DNA is TGTGCCAGCAGCCCCGGGACAGGGGGGTTTAAAGATGAAAAACTGTTTTTT. Based on the CDR3 plus reference TRBV9 and TRBJ1-4, the full variable domain is DSGVTQTPKHLITATGQRVTLRCSPRSGDLSVYWYQQSLDQGLQFLIQYYNGEERAKGNILERFSAQQFPDLHSELNLSSLELGDSALYFCASSPGTGGFKDEKLFFGSGTQLSVL.

The table lists this clone with a count of one. The rearrangement joins TRBV7-8 to TRBJ2-3, with TRBD1 matching over 10 bases. V trimming: 6 bases; J trimming: 3 bases; junction bases outside the gene matches: 3. Germline CDR1 SGHVS, CDR2 FQNEAQ. CDR3 size: 14 residues. The CDR3 DNA sequence: TGTGCCAGCAGTTCGGGACAGGGGACAGATACGCAGTATTTT. Its translation: CASSSGQGTDTQYF. Looking up the rest from reference TRBV7-8 and TRBJ2-3 gives the full variable domain: GAGVSQSPRYKVAKRGQDVALRCDPISGHVSLFWYQQALGQGPEFLTYFQNEAQLDKSGLPSDRFFAERPEGSVSTLKIQRTQQEDSAVYLCASSSGQGTDTQYFGPGTRLTVL.

The chain is built from TRBV5-6 and TRBJ2-5; 7 nucleotides match TRBD2. The V gene's germline CDR1 is SGHDT and CDR2 YYEEEE. The CDR3 is 15 amino acids. V shed 1 base, J shed 2 bases, and the junction held 5 bases outside the gene matches. CDR3 DNA sequence: TGTGCCAGCAGCTTGTTCGCTAGCGGTCAAGAGACCCAGTACTTC. Its translation is CASSLFASGQETQYF.

This clone occurred once. The V call is TRBV18, the J call TRBJ2-1, with 9 bases that match TRBD1. The CDR3 is made up of 15 amino acids. With V trimmed by 5 bases and J by 7 bases, 9 bases remained unmatched. The germline V gene has CDR1 KGHSH and CDR2 LQKENI. This CDR3 is CASSAGTGYVNEQFF. In nucleotides, the CDR3 is TGTGCCAGCTCAGCCGGGACAGGGTATGTGAATGAGCAGTTCTTC.

The genes are TRBV6-5 and TRBJ2-7; 7 bases fit TRBD1. In germline, CDR1 is MNHEY, CDR2 SVGAGI. The CDR3 spans 14 residues. The junction had 8 bases not matched to a gene; V was cut back by 5 bases and J by 4 bases. CDR3: CASSPDRDIYEQYF. The CDR3 region has the DNA TGTGCCAGCAGTCCTGACAGGGACATTTACGAGCAGTACTTC.

About this clone itself: At the DNA level, this CDR3 is encoded by other sequences in the same sample as well. The J gene is TRBJ1-1, the V gene TRBV6-1, with 9 positions matching TRBD1. Germline V lookup: CDR1 MNHNS, CDR2 SASEGT. The CDR3 contains 14 residues. With 5 bases clipped from V and 11 bases from J, the junction kept 12 bases outside the gene matches. The CDR3: CASSKRTGEVSAFF. In nucleotides, the CDR3 is TGTGCCAGCAGTAAAAGGACAGGGGAGGTGTCGGCTTTCTTT.

The rearrangement uses TRBV30 and TRBJ1-6, with 8 bases identical to TRBD1. J gave up 2 bases and V 2 bases, and 2 bases lay outside the gene matches. Germline values: CDR1 GTSNPN, CDR2 SVGIG (reference sequence). CDR3 length: 15 amino acids. As DNA, the CDR3 is TGTGCCTGGAGTCGACAGGGGACCTATAATTCACCCCTCCACTTT. It yields the protein CAWSRQGTYNSPLHF.

J is TRBJ2-1 and V is TRBV28; TRBD1 might be the D (6 bases). Trimming took off 5 bases at V and 3 bases at J, with 11 bases between the two ends. Germline V gene data show CDR1 as MDHEN and CDR2 as SYDVKM. The CDR3 sequence is 14 residues long. The DNA of the CDR3 is TGTGCCAGCAGTGTAGGGGGTGGCTACAATGAGCAGTTCTTC. Protein product: CASSVGGGYNEQFF.

This clone was picked up a small number of times. The V call is TRBV7-3, the J call TRBJ1-2, with a tentative D call TRBD1 (6 bases). This CDR3 contains 13 residues. Trimming stripped 5 bases from V and 12 bases from J, with 19 bases between. CDR1 is SGHTA and CDR2 is FQGTGA in the germline V gene. The CDR3, as DNA: TGTGCCAGCAGCGCCGGACAGTTGCAGCCCCACACCTTC. It translates to CASSAGQLQPHTF.

This chain uses TRBV7-9 with TRBJ1-2, with 7 bases identical to TRBD1. The junction had 5 bases not matched to a gene; V was cut back by 2 bases and J by 5 bases. This CDR3 comprises 14 residues. Germline V CDR1 and CDR2: SEHNR, FQNEAQ (reference sequence). Here the CDR3 reads CASSLSGTAYGYTF. In DNA, the CDR3 is TGTGCCAGCAGCTTATCTGGGACAGCTTATGGCTACACCTTC. Looking up the rest from reference TRBV7-9 and TRBJ1-2 gives the full variable domain: DTGVSQNPRHKITKRGQNVTFRCDPISEHNRLYWYRQTLGQGPEFLTYFQNEAQLEKSRLLSDRFSAERPKGSFSTLEIQRTEQGDSAMYLCASSLSGTAYGYTFGSGTRLTVV.